The rows below give T cell receptor beta chains drawn from one sample of a study of OX40 agonist ivuxolimab in advanced cancers. Assay: immunoSEQ multiplex PCR; the TCRdb copy retains only in-frame clones and omits some. The data contain tens of thousands of clones, more than 80% of them singletons. The material sequenced was CD4+ or CD8+ T cells sorted from blood, taken in a trial of the OX40 agonist ivuxolimab. The receptors shown here come from an adult with an advanced solid tumor such as melanoma, head and neck, liver or kidney cancer. The CDR3 runs from the conserved cysteine through the conserved F or W. The D gene is left open where the match is weak. Rows give clone size only sometimes, using once, few, many, or a class for an expanded clone.

d_call	clone_size	v_call	j_call	cdr3_nt	cdr3_aa
TRBD1	.	TRBV30	TRBJ2-2	TGTGCCTGGAGTGCACAGGGGGCGATCGGGGAGCTGTTTTTT	CAWSAQGAIGELFF
.	.	TRBV2	TRBJ1-3	TGTGCCAGCAGCGGGACTCGGGACACCATATATTTT	CASSGTRDTIYF
.	.	TRBV6-1	TRBJ1-3	TGTGCCAGCAGCGGACTGTACTCTGGAAACACCATATATTTT	CASSGLYSGNTIYF
.	.	TRBV7-9	TRBJ1-6	TGTGCCAGCAGCTTAGTAGCGGCTGAGGTCTCACCCCTCCACTTT	CASSLVAAEVSPLHF
.	.	TRBV27	TRBJ1-1	TGTGCCAGCAGTTTATGGGGGACTAACACTGAAGCTTTCTTT	CASSLWGTNTEAFF
TRBD2	.	TRBV4-3	TRBJ2-3	TGCGCCAGCAGCCAAGGTGGCGGGGGGCGAAATCCAGATACGCAGTATTTT	CASSQGGGGRNPDTQYF
TRBD1	.	TRBV4-2	TRBJ1-1	TGTGCCAGCAGCCAAGATCGGACAGGGGGCAAGGCTGAAGCTTTCTTT	CASSQDRTGGKAEAFF
.	.	TRBV7-2	TRBJ1-5	TGTGCCAGCAGCTTAGGGGGAGATCAGCCCCAGCATTTT	CASSLGGDQPQHF
.	.	TRBV29-1	TRBJ1-3	TGCAGCGTTGTTGTGGGTCCTGGAAACACCATATATTTT	CSVVVGPGNTIYF
.	.	TRBV18	TRBJ2-4	TGTGCCAGCTCACCATCAAGGGACGGAGCCAAAAACATTCAGTACTTC	CASSPSRDGAKNIQYF
.	.	TRBV25-1	TRBJ2-7	TGTGCCAGCAGGGACAGATTCTACGAGCAGTACTTC	CASRDRFYEQYF
.	.	TRBV10-3	TRBJ1-3	TGTGCCACGAGGCCGGGCAGCTCTGGAAACACCATATATTTT	CATRPGSSGNTIYF
.	.	TRBV5-1	TRBJ2-7	TGCGCCAGCAGCCGCACGGGACAAAACGAGCAGTACTTC	CASSRTGQNEQYF
TRBD2	.	TRBV6-5	TRBJ2-1	TGTGCCAGCAGTTACTTCCCTAGCGGGGGGGAAGATGAGCAGTTCTTC	CASSYFPSGGEDEQFF
.	.	TRBV5-5	TRBJ2-7	TGTGCCAGCAGCTTGCGAGCGTCGGGTTACTCCTACGAGCAGTACTTC	CASSLRASGYSYEQYF
TRBD1	.	TRBV28	TRBJ1-4	TGTGCCAGCAGTAGTACAGGGGAAGGTGAAAAACTGTTTTTT	CASSSTGEGEKLFF
.	.	TRBV6-5	TRBJ2-3	TGTGCCAGCAGTCTATACAGGGCAGATACGCAGTATTTT	CASSLYRADTQYF
TRBD2	.	TRBV6-6	TRBJ2-5	TGTGCCAGCAGTTCCCGGCGGGGGGAAGAGACCCAGTACTTC	CASSSRRGEETQYF
.	.	TRBV6-5	TRBJ1-1	TGTGCCAGCAAACCGGCAGGGTGGGTGCCTGAAGCTTTCTTT	CASKPAGWVPEAFF
.	few	TRBV5-4	TRBJ1-6	TGTGCCAGCAGCTTGGGAGGCTCCTATAATTCACCCCTCCACTTT	CASSLGGSYNSPLHF
.	.	TRBV19	TRBJ1-3	TGTGCCAGTAGTACTCGGGACTCTGGAAACACCATATATTTT	CASSTRDSGNTIYF
.	.	TRBV28	TRBJ2-7	TGTGCCAGCAGCCGCGGACAGTCCTACGAGCAGTACTTC	CASSRGQSYEQYF
.	.	TRBV4-1	TRBJ2-3	TGCGCCAGCAGCCAAGCGTATGTGGCCGGTACGCAGTATTTT	CASSQAYVAGTQYF
TRBD1	.	TRBV4-1	TRBJ2-7	TGCGCCAGCAGCCCAACCTCCCGGGACAGGGGGCTGCGGCAGTACTTC	CASSPTSRDRGLRQYF
TRBD2	.	TRBV14	TRBJ2-3	TGTGCCAGCAGCCCTTTAGCGGGACCCACAGATACGCAGTATTTT	CASSPLAGPTDTQYF
.	many	TRBV18	TRBJ1-5	TGTGCCAGCTCACCATCGGGGGGGCCGGGCAATCAGCCCCAGCATTTT	CASSPSGGPGNQPQHF
.	.	TRBV6-1	TRBJ1-1	TGTGCCAGCAGTGTCGTCTCGAACACTGAAGCTTTCTTT	CASSVVSNTEAFF
.	.	TRBV4-2	TRBJ1-2	TGTGCCAGCAGCCAAGTGGGGCCTATCTCTCGAGGCTACACCTTC	CASSQVGPISRGYTF
.	.	TRBV7-7	TRBJ2-2	TGTGCCAGCAGCTTAAAGGAGGGGTCGTACGGGGAGCTGTTTTTT	CASSLKEGSYGELFF
.	.	TRBV28	TRBJ1-1	TGTGCCACCAAACGACTTACTGAAGCTTTCTTT	CATKRLTEAFF
.	.	TRBV28	TRBJ1-5	TGTGCCAGCAGTTTTTCCAGTCGGAGCTATCAGCCCCAGCATTTT	CASSFSSRSYQPQHF
TRBD2	.	TRBV11-2	TRBJ2-5	TGTGCCAGCAGCCCGATAGCGGGGCGCCACCAAGAGACCCAGTACTTC	CASSPIAGRHQETQYF
.	.	TRBV2	TRBJ1-6	TGTGCCAGCCAAACAGGATACAGCTCCTATAATTCACCCCTCCACTTT	CASQTGYSSYNSPLHF
.	.	TRBV14	TRBJ1-1	TGTGCCAGCAGCCAAGGGCGGAACACTGAAGCTTTCTTT	CASSQGRNTEAFF
.	.	TRBV19	TRBJ1-4	TGTGCCAGTAGTCTGCCCCTTGCAACTAATGAAAAACTGTTTTTT	CASSLPLATNEKLFF
TRBD2	few	TRBV5-1	TRBJ2-1	TGCGCCAGCAGCGGGTTAGCGGGCGGCTCCTACAATGAGCAGTTCTTC	CASSGLAGGSYNEQFF
.	few	TRBV18	TRBJ1-1	TGTGCCAGCTCGGTTTGGGGTGATGAAGCTTTCTTT	CASSVWGDEAFF
TRBD1	.	TRBV6-6	TRBJ1-1	TGTGCCAGCAGTTATGACAGGGTTGTTGAAGCTTTCTTT	CASSYDRVVEAFF
.	.	TRBV5-6	TRBJ2-7	TGTGCCAGCAGGGGGTGGGAGTCCTACGAGCAGTACTTC	CASRGWESYEQYF
.	.	TRBV5-7	TRBJ1-3	TGTGCCAGCACCTTGTTATCGGGAATCGCCCACACCATATATTTT	CASTLLSGIAHTIYF
TRBD2	.	TRBV6-1	TRBJ2-1	TGTGCCAGCAGTGAACACCTAGCGGGGGGGCCTCTTATTTGGGTTGAGCAGTTCTTC	CASSEHLAGGPLIWVEQFF
.	.	TRBV6-5	TRBJ1-1	TGTGCCAGCAGCTGGGGACGCGGTGAAGCTTTCTTT	CASSWGRGEAFF
.	once	TRBV27	TRBJ2-6	TGTGCCAGCAGCCGCTACTCTGGGGCCAACGTCCTGACTTTC	CASSRYSGANVLTF
.	.	TRBV6-6	TRBJ1-2	TGTGCCAGCAGTTACTCGCGACACCCCTATGGCTACACCTTC	CASSYSRHPYGYTF
TRBD1	.	TRBV19	TRBJ1-2	TGTGCCAGTACCCCTCTTGAGGGACAGGGAGGAGGCTACACCTTC	CASTPLEGQGGGYTF
.	once	TRBV7-7	TRBJ1-1	TGTGCCAGCAGCTTAACCACGAACACTGAAGCTTTCTTT	CASSLTTNTEAFF
.	.	TRBV5-4	TRBJ1-2	TGTGCCAGCAGCCGCCCCGGGACGGCGGATGAGAGCTACACCTTC	CASSRPGTADESYTF
TRBD2	.	TRBV6-5	TRBJ2-3	TGTGCCAGCAGACCCCTAGCGGGGACAGATACGCAGTATTTT	CASRPLAGTDTQYF
.	.	TRBV11-2	TRBJ2-1	TGTGCCAGCAGCGATACCCGTAGAGGGTCCTACAATGAGCAGTTCTTC	CASSDTRRGSYNEQFF
TRBD1	.	TRBV28	TRBJ1-1	TGTGCCAGCAGTCCCCTGGACAGGCCGAACACTGAAGCTTTCTTT	CASSPLDRPNTEAFF
.	few	TRBV6-6	TRBJ2-7	TGTGCCGCTGGAGGAAAGGGGCTCTCCTACGAGCAGTACTTC	CAAGGKGLSYEQYF
.	.	TRBV30	TRBJ2-7	TGTGCCTGGAGTGTAGTCAGGGACGTCGGCGAGCAGTACTTC	CAWSVVRDVGEQYF
TRBD1	.	TRBV2	TRBJ1-1	TGTGCCAGCAGTGCTGGGACAGGGATGAACACTGAAGCTTTCTTT	CASSAGTGMNTEAFF
.	.	TRBV6-6	TRBJ2-1	TGTGCCAGCACCCACGGGGACACATACGACAATGAGCAGTTCTTC	CASTHGDTYDNEQFF
TRBD1	.	TRBV18	TRBJ1-1	TGTGCCAGCTCAGAAGGGACAGGGGGCTACACTGAAGCTTTCTTT	CASSEGTGGYTEAFF